The following is a T cell receptor beta chain sequence with its context. This CDR3 spans 15 amino acids. Germline trimming cut 4 bases from V and 4 bases from J; bases unmatched to any gene: 6. Germline lookup yields CDR1 MNHNY and CDR2 SVGAGI (reference sequence). The sample belongs to a study of blood T cell repertoires in COVID-19. About the study: Whether acute or convalescent, the COVID-19 samples came from the United States, Italy and Spain. T cells, B-cell-depleted T cells, or PBMCs provided the cDNA or gDNA that served as material.

Profiling relied on immunoSEQ multiplex PCR, and the TCRdb table lists in-frame clones only, not all of them. Found here are 200,000 to 250,000 clones, around 86% of them singletons; the top ten hold 8% to 9.5%. Recruitment covered about two dozen US areas and drew participants whose ages spanned about 18 to 100 years. In assigning cohorts, the study relied on participant-reported clinical history. This TCR was sampled from a woman aged 45-59 years with acute COVID-19. Sequencing was performed on PBMCs or T cells enriched from blood (not recorded which). The chain recombines TRBV6-6 with TRBJ2-3; 9 nucleotides match TRBD2. Here the CDR3 DNA reads TGTGCCAGCAGTTCTGGGGGCGGGGGGGCAGATACGCAGTATTTT. This gives the protein CASSSGGGGADTQYF.